This T cell receptor (beta chain) stems from a study of blood T cell repertoires in COVID-19. Study information: The study drew acute and convalescent COVID-19 samples from the United States, Italy and Spain.

This clone showed up just a few times. In the original analysis: From reference gene primer amplification, estimates of nucleated cell counts were derived. The table came from immunoSEQ multiplex PCR; TCRdb's copy has only in-frame clones and leaves some out. V, J and clone size were drawn from that table, and D and trimming were deduced from the DNA. The data hold fewer than 400,000 clones, with under 90% observed a single time. V was clipped by 2 bases and J by 2 bases; unmatched bases: 5. CDR3 length equals 14 residues. From germline, CDR1 is GTSNPN and CDR2 SVGIG (reference sequence). Participant-given clinical history determined each cohort assignment.

The specimen sequenced was PBMCs or T cells enriched from blood (not recorded which). This receptor was identified in a young man who had recovered from COVID-19. The V call is TRBV30, the J call TRBJ1-2; 7 positions agree with TRBD1. The CDR3 sequence: CAWSQPDRNYGYTF. The CDR3 DNA is TGTGCCTGGAGTCAACCGGACAGGAACTATGGCTACACCTTC.